The TCR beta chain described here comes from a study of early T cells in non-severe SARS-CoV-2 infection. As for the study in general: The sequenced material was bulk RNA from unsorted whole blood, and its chains were unpaired.

Individually, cDNA molecules had unique molecular identifiers attached to them. TCRdb recomputed calls from the 5' RACE reads with MiXCR, one row per CDR3 protein. The data hold about 110,000 distinct CDR3 sequences, with around 10% observed a single time. This CDR3 is built from 13 residues. CDR1 and CDR2 from the germline V gene are SQVTM and ANQGSEA. Trimming took 3 bases from V and 15 from J, leaving 18 bases between them. Turning to this clonotype: No antigen is known for it.

The study, taken as a whole, reports: Matching with VDJdb favored anti-spike CD8 responses (missing private and CD4 specificities).

Sequenced sample: whole blood. The chain recombines TRBV29-1 with TRBJ1-6, with D possibly TRBD1 on 6 matching bases. This TCR derives from an adult who was a healthcare worker with PCR-confirmed SARS-CoV-2 infection or an uninfected control (not recorded which). As DNA, the CDR3 is TGCAGCGTTGACCCTCAGGGGAGCGGGCTCCTCCACTTT. Amino acid sequence: CSVDPQGSGLLHF.